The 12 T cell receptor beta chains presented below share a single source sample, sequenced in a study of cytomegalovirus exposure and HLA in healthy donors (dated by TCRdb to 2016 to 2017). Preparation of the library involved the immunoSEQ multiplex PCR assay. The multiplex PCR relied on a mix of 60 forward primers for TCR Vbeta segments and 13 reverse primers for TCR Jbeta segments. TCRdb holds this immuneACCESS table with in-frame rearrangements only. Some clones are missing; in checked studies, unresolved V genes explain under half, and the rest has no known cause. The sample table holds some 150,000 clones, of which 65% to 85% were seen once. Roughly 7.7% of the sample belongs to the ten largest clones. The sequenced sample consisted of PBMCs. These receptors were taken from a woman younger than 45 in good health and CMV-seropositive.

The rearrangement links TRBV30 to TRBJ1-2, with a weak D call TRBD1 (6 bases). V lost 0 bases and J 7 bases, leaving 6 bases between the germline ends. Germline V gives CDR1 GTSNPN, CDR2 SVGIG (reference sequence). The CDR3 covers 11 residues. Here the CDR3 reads CAWSVQGGYTF. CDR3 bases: TGTGCCTGGAGTGTACAGGGTGGCTACACCTTC.

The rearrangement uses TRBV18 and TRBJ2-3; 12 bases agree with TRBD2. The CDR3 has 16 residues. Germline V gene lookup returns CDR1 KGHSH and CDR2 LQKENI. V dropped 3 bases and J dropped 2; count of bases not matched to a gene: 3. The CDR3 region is CASSPTSGGYTDTQYF. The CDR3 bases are TGTGCCAGCTCACCGACTAGCGGGGGATACACAGATACGCAGTATTTT.

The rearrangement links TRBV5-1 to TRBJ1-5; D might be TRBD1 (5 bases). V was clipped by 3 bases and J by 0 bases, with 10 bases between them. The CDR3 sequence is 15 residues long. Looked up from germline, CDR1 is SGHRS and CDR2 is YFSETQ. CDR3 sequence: CASSSPDSSNQPQHF. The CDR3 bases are TGCGCCAGCAGCTCACCCGACAGTAGCAATCAGCCCCAGCATTTT.

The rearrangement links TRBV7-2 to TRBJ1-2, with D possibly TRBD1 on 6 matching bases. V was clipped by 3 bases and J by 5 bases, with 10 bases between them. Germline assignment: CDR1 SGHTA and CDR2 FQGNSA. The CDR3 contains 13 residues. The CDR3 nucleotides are TGTGCCAGCAGCTTCGATGGACAGTATGGCTACACCTTC. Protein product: CASSFDGQYGYTF.

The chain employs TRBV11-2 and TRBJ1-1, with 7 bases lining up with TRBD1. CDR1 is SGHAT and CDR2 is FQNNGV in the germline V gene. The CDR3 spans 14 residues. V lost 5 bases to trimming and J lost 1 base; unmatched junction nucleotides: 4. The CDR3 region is CASSEQGRNTEAFF. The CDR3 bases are TGTGCCAGCAGCGAACAGGGGAGGAACACTGAAGCTTTCTTT.

CDR3 loop: CASSPGQADLSYGYTF. In DNA, the CDR3 is TGTGCCAGCTCACCGGGACAAGCTGACTTATCATATGGCTACACCTTC. The gene calls are TRBV18 and TRBJ1-2; a possible D gene is TRBD1 (6 bases). V dropped 3 bases and J dropped 5 bases, with 19 bases sitting between them. CDR3 length: 16 residues. Germline V gene data show CDR1 as KGHSH and CDR2 as LQKENI.

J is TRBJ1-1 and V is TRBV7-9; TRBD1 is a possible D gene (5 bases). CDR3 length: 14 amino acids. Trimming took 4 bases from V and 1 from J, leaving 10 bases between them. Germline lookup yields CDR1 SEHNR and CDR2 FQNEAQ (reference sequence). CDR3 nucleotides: TGTGCCAGCAGCTCCCTTGACAGGAACACTGAAGCTTTCTTT. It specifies CASSSLDRNTEAFF.

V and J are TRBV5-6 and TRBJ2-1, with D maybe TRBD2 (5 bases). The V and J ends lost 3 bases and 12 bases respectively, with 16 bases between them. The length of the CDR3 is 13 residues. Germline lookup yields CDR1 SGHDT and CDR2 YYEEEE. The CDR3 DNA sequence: TGTGCCAGCAGCTGGGCTGGAGGCTCGGGGCAGTTCTTC. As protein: CASSWAGGSGQFF.

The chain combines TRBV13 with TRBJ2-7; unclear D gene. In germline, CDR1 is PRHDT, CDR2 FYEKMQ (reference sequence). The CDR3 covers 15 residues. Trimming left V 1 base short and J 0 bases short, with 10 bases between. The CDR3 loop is CASSLEARSSYEQYF. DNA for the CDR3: TGTGCCAGCAGCTTAGAAGCCCGGAGCTCCTACGAGCAGTACTTC.

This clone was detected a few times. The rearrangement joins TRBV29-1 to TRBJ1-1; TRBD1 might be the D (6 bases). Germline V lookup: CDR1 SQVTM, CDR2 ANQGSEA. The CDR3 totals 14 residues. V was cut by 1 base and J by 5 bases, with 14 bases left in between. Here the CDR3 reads CSVEVNPGVTEAFF. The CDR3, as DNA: TGCAGCGTTGAAGTGAATCCAGGGGTAACTGAAGCTTTCTTT.

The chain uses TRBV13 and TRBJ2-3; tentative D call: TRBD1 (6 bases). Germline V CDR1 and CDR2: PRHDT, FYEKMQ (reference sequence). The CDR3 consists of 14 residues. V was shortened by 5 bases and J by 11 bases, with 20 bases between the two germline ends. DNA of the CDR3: TGTGCCAGCAGCGCCTTTCTCGGGACAATCATGCAGTATTTT. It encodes CASSAFLGTIMQYF.

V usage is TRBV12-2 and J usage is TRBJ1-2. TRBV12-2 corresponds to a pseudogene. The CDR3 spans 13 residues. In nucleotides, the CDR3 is TGTGCAAGTCGCTCCCTTTATGTCTATGGCTACACCTTC. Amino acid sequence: CASRSLYVYGYTF.